Below are 10 T cell receptor beta chains sequenced from a single sample in a study of shared clonotypes between healthy human individuals. CD45RO-negative cells were positively selected for CCR7, leaving out terminally differentiated effector memory CD45RA+ cells. Data came from immunoSEQ multiplex PCR; TCRdb stores just in-frame clones and leaves some out. The repertoire holds more than 2 million clones, with around 95% as singletons. The sample comprised naive CD8+ T cells from PBMCs. Receptor source: a man younger than 35 in good health. Some clones in this sample may be carry-over from other donors' samples.

V and J are TRBV28 and TRBJ2-2; D call uncertain. Trimming stripped 6 bases from V and 0 bases from J, with 17 bases between. Germline CDR1 MDHEN, CDR2 SYDVKM. CDR3 length equals 17 residues. The CDR3 sequence: CASSLSLTLTNTGELFF. The CDR3 DNA reads TGTGCCAGCAGCCTTTCCCTGACATTGACGAACACCGGGGAGCTGTTTTTT.

The chain has TRBV19 and TRBJ2-1; a weak D match, TRBD2 (5 bases). This CDR3 region has 15 residues. V shed 1 base and J shed 9 bases, with 16 bases lying between them. In germline, CDR1 is LNHDA, CDR2 SQIVND (reference sequence). This chain's CDR3 is CASSIVPDSFIEQFF. In DNA form, the CDR3 reads TGTGCCAGTAGTATAGTCCCGGACTCCTTTATTGAGCAGTTCTTC.

V is TRBV7-8 and J is TRBJ2-7; D assignment may be TRBD1 or TRBD2 (5 bases each). The germline CDR1 and CDR2 sequences are SGHVS and FQNEAQ. The CDR3 extends over 13 amino acids. V was cut by 3 bases and J by 9 bases, with 15 bases left in between. CDR3 bases: TGTGCCAGCAGCTTCCAGGGACCCGAGACGCAGTACTTC. Translation gives CASSFQGPETQYF.

The chain recombines TRBV9 with TRBJ2-7, with D perhaps matching TRBD1 (5 bases). Trimming cost V 0 bases and J 6 bases, with 13 bases left between them. The germline gives CDR1 SGDLS, CDR2 YYNGEE. This CDR3 contains 14 residues. CDR3 DNA: TGTGCCAGCAGCGTAGGGCAGGGAACGGTCGAGCAGTACTTC. It translates to CASSVGQGTVEQYF.

This chain uses TRBV10-3 with TRBJ2-7; TRBD1 or TRBD2 may be the D gene (5 bases each). Germline-derived CDR1 and CDR2 are ENHRY and SYGVKD. The CDR3 extends over 14 amino acids. Trimming left V 0 bases short and J 2 bases short, with 8 bases between. In DNA, the CDR3 is TGTGCCATCAGTGAGTCTCAGGGACCCTACGAGCAGTACTTC. Protein sequence: CAISESQGPYEQYF.

This chain connects TRBV9 to TRBJ2-3; maybe TRBD1 (6 bases). The CDR3 consists of 16 residues. V lost 3 bases and J 2 bases, leaving 16 bases between the germline ends. CDR1 is SGDLS, CDR2 YYNGEE, per germline. CDR3 sequence (DNA): TGTGCCAGCAGCGGGGGGCGGGCGCTTTCCACAGATACGCAGTATTTT. The encoded protein is CASSGGRALSTDTQYF.

V usage is TRBV6-5 and J usage is TRBJ1-2, with a weak D call TRBD1 (5 bases). Per germline, CDR1 MNHEY and CDR2 SVGAGI. This CDR3 region has 15 residues. Trimming stripped 2 bases from V and 3 bases from J, with 13 bases between. The DNA for the CDR3 is TGTGCCAGCAGTTACCTGCGAAGGGGTGACTATGGCTACACCTTC. Its translation: CASSYLRRGDYGYTF.

The chain carries TRBV7-9 and TRBJ2-3; 8 bases match TRBD1. Germline lookup yields CDR1 SEHNR and CDR2 FQNEAQ (reference sequence). The CDR3 has 15 amino acids. Trimming at V came to 5 bases and at J to 3 bases, leaving 7 bases not matched to a gene. CDR3 in amino acids: CASSSRDRQTDTQYF. DNA for the CDR3: TGTGCCAGCAGCAGTCGGGACAGGCAAACAGATACGCAGTATTTT.

This clone came up a few times. CDR3: CASSFLSGYGYTF. DNA for the CDR3: TGTGCCAGCAGTTTCCTTAGCGGCTATGGCTACACCTTC. V is TRBV6-5 and J is TRBJ1-2; D uncertain. This CDR3 has 13 amino acids. The germline V and J ends were trimmed by 4 bases and 4 bases, with 10 bases remaining between them. In germline, CDR1 is MNHEY, CDR2 SVGAGI.

The table lists this clone with a count of one. The V and J genes are TRBV9 and TRBJ1-1; D gene ambiguous. CDR1 is SGDLS and CDR2 is YYNGEE in the germline V gene. This CDR3 region has 14 residues. V shed 4 bases and J shed 4 bases, with 14 bases lying between them. CDR3 in amino acids: CASSLSGAATEAFF. CDR3 nucleotides: TGTGCCAGCAGCCTCAGTGGAGCTGCCACTGAAGCTTTCTTT.